This T cell receptor beta chain was captured in a study of Ad26.COV2.S vaccination and SARS-CoV-2 variants. Background on the study: The authors gave Ad26.COV2.S intramuscularly, either once or twice 56 days apart.

About this clone: Its cognate antigen is unknown.

Clones were sequenced by immunoSEQ multiplex PCR, and TCRdb holds only the in-frame ones, with some missing. The sample has 250,000 to 300,000 clones, approximately 87% seen once. Trimming took 2 bases from V and 2 from J, leaving 10 bases between them. Germline V gene sequence: CDR1 SNHLY, CDR2 FYNNEI. The CDR3 loop spans 15 amino acids. The study's findings and limits: Recipients given vaccine exceeded placebo recipients in spike-specific TCR breadth. There was reportedly substantial breadth in spike-specific CD8+ and CD4+ T cell responses after vaccination.

Treatment denoted: some 19 received Ad26.COV2.S at low or high dose, single or two shots; roughly five received placebo; per-sample allocation not given. Repertoires come from day 63 after the first vaccine or placebo injection. Donation was by an adult aged 18-55 years who was in Boston. The source is a person between 18 and 65 years old who received the Ad26.COV2.S COVID-19 vaccine or a placebo. The material was peripheral blood, obtained in a trial of Ad26.COV2.S vaccine versus placebo. J is TRBJ1-5 and V is TRBV2; D uncertain. The CDR3 region is CASSERGWGNQPQHF. CDR3 sequence (DNA): TGTGCCAGCAGTGAACGGGGTTGGGGCAATCAGCCCCAGCATTTT.